This TCR beta chain was retrieved from a study of blood T cell repertoires in COVID-19. The method was immunoSEQ multiplex PCR; TCRdb's version includes in-frame clones alone and lacks a portion of them. Of approximately 150,000 clones listed, approximately 87% are singletons. CDR1 is LNHDA, CDR2 SQIVND, per germline (reference sequence). The V segment lost 6 bases and the J segment 2 bases; nucleotides outside the gene matches: 5. This CDR3 region has 14 residues. This receptor was taken from a woman aged 70 to 79 with acute or convalescent COVID-19. The chain links TRBV19 to TRBJ2-5, with 8 bases fitting TRBD2. What was sequenced was peripheral blood. The CDR3 region is CASSSGGIQETQYF. Written as DNA, the CDR3 is TGTGCCAGTAGCTCGGGAGGGATACAAGAGACCCAGTACTTC.